Each of the 26 T cell receptor beta chains below was sequenced from the same sample in a study of blood T cell repertoires in COVID-19. Data came from immunoSEQ multiplex PCR; TCRdb stores just in-frame clones and leaves some out. Of tens of thousands of clones detected, 85% to 90% appear once; the ten largest clones hold approximately 17%. The sequenced sample was peripheral blood. The receptors shown here come from a man between 65 and 80 years old with active COVID-19.

The table lists this clone with a count of one. This rearrangement joins TRBV6-5 to TRBJ2-1, with D uncertain. Germline lookup yields CDR1 MNHEY and CDR2 SVGAGI. This CDR3 is built from 14 residues. Trimming shortened V by 7 bases and J by 8 bases, and 18 bases separated the two germline ends. CDR3 nucleotides: TGTGCCAGCATCCAGGCTAACGGTGGTTATGAGCAGTTCTTC. The encoded protein is CASIQANGGYEQFF.

This chain uses TRBV5-1 with TRBJ1-6; D possibly corresponds to TRBD1 (5 bases). CDR1 SGHRS and CDR2 YFSETQ come from the germline V gene. The CDR3 spans 17 residues. Trimming left V 4 bases short and J 5 bases short, with 19 bases between. The CDR3 protein is CASSLRGDPGNNSPLHF. Written as DNA, the CDR3 is TGCGCCAGCAGCCTCCGGGGGGATCCTGGAAATAATTCACCCCTCCACTTT. Supplemented by reference TRBV5-1 and TRBJ1-6, the full variable domain reads KAGVTQTPRYLIKTRGQQVTLSCSPISGHRSVSWYQQTPGQGLQFLFEYFSETQRNKGNFPGRFSGRQFSNSRSEMNVSTLELGDSALYLCASSLRGDPGNNSPLHFGNGTRLTVT.

The table lists this clone with a few counts. The chain joins TRBV7-7 to TRBJ2-3; the D gene is possibly TRBD2 (5 bases). V lost 3 bases, J lost 2 bases, and 6 bases lay in between. Germline assignment: CDR1 SSHAT and CDR2 FNYEAQ (reference sequence). The CDR3 has 13 amino acids. CDR3 nucleotide sequence: TGTGCCAGCAGCTTCGGGGTCACAGATACGCAGTATTTT. The encoded protein is CASSFGVTDTQYF.

The chain employs TRBV2 and TRBJ1-2; 8 nucleotides line up with TRBD1. The germline V gene encodes CDR1 SNHLY and CDR2 FYNNEI. V trimming: 2 bases; J trimming: 8 bases; junction bases outside the gene matches: 10. The CDR3 loop spans 15 amino acids. The CDR3, as DNA: TGTGCCAGCAGTGAAAGGGTGTCAGGGGGCTACGGCTACACCTTC. Its translation is CASSERVSGGYGYTF.

V is TRBV18 and J is TRBJ2-3; TRBD2 matches at 8 bases. V lost 6 bases and J lost 3; bases outside the gene matches: 8. The germline V gene encodes CDR1 KGHSH and CDR2 LQKENI. The CDR3 length is 15 residues. As DNA, the CDR3 is TGTGCCAGCTCCCTCACTAGCGGCCAGACAGATACGCAGTATTTT. Its translation: CASSLTSGQTDTQYF.

The chain employs TRBV7-9 and TRBJ2-1; D ambiguous. Germline loops: CDR1 SEHNR, CDR2 FQNEAQ (reference sequence). V was shortened by 1 base and J by 9 bases, with 10 bases between the two germline ends. This CDR3 comprises 13 residues. CDR3 loop: CASSLDWAGEQFF. The CDR3 nucleotides read TGTGCCAGCAGCTTAGACTGGGCTGGTGAGCAGTTCTTC.

This chain links TRBV18 with TRBJ2-1; 10 bases align to TRBD2. Germline trimming cut 2 bases from V and 7 bases from J; bases unmatched to any gene: 14. Germline CDR1 KGHSH, CDR2 LQKENI. The CDR3 loop spans 18 amino acids. CDR3 nucleotides: TGTGCCAGCTCACCAAAGACGGCTAGCGGGAGTTCAGTGAATGAGCAGTTCTTC. Encoded protein: CASSPKTASGSSVNEQFF.

CDR3 nucleotide sequence: TGTGCCAGTAGCCCACTCAGGGGCTCCTACAATGAGCAGTTCTTC. Its protein is CASSPLRGSYNEQFF. V and J are TRBV19 and TRBJ2-1; possibly TRBD1 for D (6 bases). This CDR3 is built from 15 residues. Looked up from germline, CDR1 is LNHDA and CDR2 is SQIVND (reference sequence). V dropped 6 bases and J dropped 0 bases, with 12 bases sitting between them.

This sequence joins TRBV11-1 and TRBJ1-1; D not resolved. Germline V CDR1 and CDR2: SGHAT, FQDESV (reference sequence). V was cut by 1 base and J by 5 bases, with 8 bases left in between. The CDR3 has 13 residues. The CDR3 nucleotides read TGTGCCAGCAGCTTAGAGGTCGGGACTGAAGCTTTCTTT. This sequence encodes CASSLEVGTEAFF. The full variable domain, its missing parts supplied by reference TRBV11-1 and TRBJ1-1, is EAEVAQSPRYKITEKSQAVAFWCDPISGHATLYWYRQILGQGPELLVQFQDESVVDDSQLPKDRFSAERLKGVDSTLKIQPAELGDSAMYLCASSLEVGTEAFFGQGTRLTVV.

The chain joins TRBV11-1 to TRBJ2-2; TRBD2 agrees at 8 bases. Germline V gives CDR1 SGHAT, CDR2 FQDESV (reference sequence). This CDR3 contains 14 residues. J was trimmed by 6 bases and V by 3 bases; bases with no gene match: 3. In nucleotides, the CDR3 is TGTGCCAGCAGCTTGCAAGCGGGAGCCGGGGAGCTGTTTTTT. Translating it yields CASSLQAGAGELFF.

The CDR3 reads CASSLGRVLDTQYF. For the CDR3, the DNA is TGCGCCAGCAGCTTGGGCCGGGTCCTGGATACGCAGTATTTT. This chain links TRBV5-1 with TRBJ2-3; D is ambiguous. The germline V gene has CDR1 SGHRS and CDR2 YFSETQ. This CDR3 has 14 amino acids. V dropped 0 bases and J dropped 6 bases, with 11 bases sitting between them.

V and J are TRBV11-2 and TRBJ1-4; 7 bases line up with TRBD1. Trimming removed 5 bases from V and 5 bases from J; junction bases left unmatched: 8. The germline CDR1 and CDR2 sequences are SGHAT and FQNNGV. This CDR3 has 15 residues. The CDR3 region is CASSLQGLRNEKLFF. CDR3 in DNA: TGTGCCAGCAGCCTACAGGGGTTGAGGAATGAAAAACTGTTTTTT.

The chain has TRBV18 and TRBJ2-7, with 11 bases that match TRBD1. Trimming took 3 bases from V and 1 from J; bases not matched to a gene: 2. The CDR3 contains 15 residues. Germline-derived CDR1 and CDR2 are KGHSH and LQKENI. Written as DNA, the CDR3 is TGTGCCAGCTCACCCGGGACAGGGGGGTCCTACGAGCAGTACTTC. This translates into CASSPGTGGSYEQYF.

The genes are TRBV2 and TRBJ1-3; D not certain. Deletions cut 4 bases from V and 0 bases from J, with 7 bases between. The CDR3 spans 14 residues. Germline V CDR1 and CDR2: SNHLY, FYNNEI. The chain's CDR3 is CASSVWSSGNTIYF. CDR3 DNA sequence: TGTGCCAGCAGTGTCTGGAGCTCTGGAAACACCATATATTTT.

J is TRBJ2-7 and V is TRBV18; 8 positions match TRBD2. V dropped 2 bases and J dropped 7; count of bases not matched to a gene: 10. This CDR3 region has 15 residues. The V gene's germline CDR1 is KGHSH and CDR2 LQKENI. The CDR3 sequence: CASSPGGGLWGEQYF. The CDR3 DNA is TGTGCCAGCTCACCAGGCGGGGGGCTCTGGGGGGAGCAGTACTTC.

J is TRBJ2-3 and V is TRBV7-6, with 9 bases that match TRBD2. J was trimmed by 0 bases and V by 0 bases; bases with no gene match: 7. CDR3 length: 18 amino acids. Looked up from germline, CDR1 is SGHVS and CDR2 is FNYEAQ. The CDR3 loop reads CASSLAQYLAGSTDTQYF. The CDR3 nucleotides are TGTGCCAGCAGCTTAGCGCAGTATCTAGCGGGGAGCACAGATACGCAGTATTTT.

The V and J genes are TRBV6-4 and TRBJ1-1; D ambiguous. CDR3 length equals 13 residues. CDR1 MRHNA and CDR2 SNTAGT come from the germline V gene. The ends were cut back, 4 bases at V and 3 bases at J, with 9 bases in the middle. CDR3: CASSAWGDTEAFF. For the CDR3, the DNA is TGTGCCAGCAGTGCATGGGGAGACACTGAAGCTTTCTTT.

J is TRBJ1-2 and V is TRBV6-4; D uncertain. Germline loops: CDR1 MRHNA, CDR2 SNTAGT. V shed 3 bases and J shed 3 bases, with 14 bases lying between them. This CDR3 comprises 15 residues. The CDR3 DNA sequence: TGTGCCAGCAGTGAGTCCCCAGGCCCTTACTATGGCTACACCTTC. Translated, it gives CASSESPGPYYGYTF.

V is TRBV19 and J is TRBJ1-4; 7 nucleotides align to TRBD1. Germline CDR1 is LNHDA and CDR2 is SQIVND (reference sequence). V dropped 1 base and J dropped 7; count of bases not matched to a gene: 9. The CDR3 contains 16 residues. The CDR3 DNA is TGTGCCAGTAGTATAGGGGGAACAGGGGAGAGTGAAAAACTGTTTTTT. Protein product: CASSIGGTGESEKLFF.

The chain has TRBV9 and TRBJ2-1; 8 bases match TRBD2. Trimming at V came to 0 bases and at J to 7 bases, leaving 6 bases not matched to a gene. The CDR3 runs to 15 residues. CDR1 SGDLS and CDR2 YYNGEE come from the germline V gene. The CDR3 DNA is TGTGCCAGCAGCGTAGATAGCGGGGTCTGGAATGAGCAGTTCTTC. This encodes CASSVDSGVWNEQFF.

The chain recombines TRBV30 with TRBJ2-1, with 9 positions matching TRBD1. V lost 2 bases and J lost 9; bases outside the gene matches: 8. The CDR3 loop spans 14 amino acids. The germline V gene encodes CDR1 GTSNPN and CDR2 SVGIG (reference sequence). CDR3 coding DNA: TGTGCCTGGAGTCGGGACAGGGAGATTTTTGAGCAGTTCTTC. Amino acids: CAWSRDREIFEQFF.

This chain uses TRBV11-3 with TRBJ2-5, with 10 bases matching TRBD1. The CDR3 covers 15 residues. V was pared by 3 bases and J by 10 bases, with 11 bases of the junction left unmatched. Germline V lookup: CDR1 SGHNT, CDR2 YENEEA. CDR3 in amino acids: CASSFRTGGRESQYF. In DNA form, the CDR3 reads TGTGCCAGCAGCTTTCGGACAGGGGGACGGGAAAGCCAGTACTTC. Full variable domain (outside the CDR3, taken from reference TRBV11-3 and TRBJ2-5): EAGVVQSPRYKIIEKKQPVAFWCNPISGHNTLYWYLQNLGQGPELLIRYENEEAVDDSQLPKDRFSAERLKGVDSTLKIQPAELGDSAVYLCASSFRTGGRESQYFGPGTRLLVL.

V gene TRBV19 combines with J gene TRBJ2-5; 8 nucleotides match TRBD1. J was trimmed by 7 bases and V by 3 bases; bases with no gene match: 10. CDR1 and CDR2 from the germline V gene are LNHDA and SQIVND (reference sequence). The CDR3 is made up of 15 amino acids. CDR3 in DNA: TGTGCCAGTAGTATGATGACAGGGGAAGTAGGGACCCAGTACTTC. Its translation is CASSMMTGEVGTQYF.

This rearrangement joins TRBV3-1 (or the pseudogene TRBV3-2) to TRBJ1-1, with D uncertain. Germline CDR1 LGHDT, CDR2 YNNKEL (reference sequence). Trimming took 2 bases from V and 5 from J, leaving 21 bases between them. CDR3 length equals 17 residues. The DNA for the CDR3 is TGTGCCAGCAGCCAATCTCTATTCAGGCCTCTTGGTACTGAAGCTTTCTTT. It specifies CASSQSLFRPLGTEAFF.

The chain uses TRBV20-1 and TRBJ2-7, with D hard to call. Germline V gives CDR1 DFQATT, CDR2 SNEGSKA (reference sequence). This CDR3 is 11 amino acids long. Trimming pared 3 bases from V and 4 bases from J, leaving 7 bases between. The CDR3 sequence is CSASGVYEQYF. The CDR3 DNA reads as TGCAGTGCTAGCGGTGTGTACGAGCAGTACTTC.

The rearrangement uses TRBV9 and TRBJ2-5; D is possibly TRBD2 (5 bases). CDR3 size: 13 residues. The germline V gene has CDR1 SGDLS and CDR2 YYNGEE. V was clipped by 1 base and J by 2 bases, with 6 bases between them. CDR3 sequence reads: CASSVSGQETQYF. The CDR3 nucleotides are TGTGCCAGCAGCGTATCGGGGCAAGAGACCCAGTACTTC.